The T cell receptor beta chain described here comes from a study of T cell responses to AZD1222 COVID-19 vaccine (dated by TCRdb to about 2021). As for the study more broadly: AZD1222 recipients whose second dose came at about 4 weeks and those whose second dose came at about 12 weeks were combined into one group, since spike-specific TCR depth and breadth did not differ between the two schedules. TCR sequencing covered fewer than 250 trial participants: 207 given two doses of AZD1222 and 26 given two doses of MenACWY control vaccine. Trial participants were enrolled by age into subgroups of 18-55, 56-69 and 70-plus years, and around 150, 28 and 57 TCR-sequenced participants, respectively, were included in these subgroups. What the study reported, not specific to this receptor: Because no day 14 peak-response samples were available, repertoires were characterized only after the peak T cell response. Conclusions about previously exposed vaccinees are limited, since just 5 or 6 AZD1222 recipients were seropositive for SARS-CoV-2 at baseline. The 56-69-year group was small, and its depth increase did not reach significance, likely because of low power. After two AZD1222 doses, both the breadth and the depth of spike-specific TCRs were significantly higher than at day 0 and than in MenACWY recipients. Nearly half of unique spike-specific TCRs reportedly recognized epitopes outside regions mutated in the B.1.351 and B.1.1.7 variants. Vaccine-associated CD4 TCRs spanned the whole spike protein, with dominant responses in regions 160-218 and 743-854. Most participants were white British and females outnumbered males, and the authors suggested that clonal diversity may have been underestimated.

This clone has only one observation. This receptor's antigen is unknown. No base-level quality is on record; no much larger clone is a single base apart. Interpreted using the paper, the time point label stands for: baseline before first vaccination. Vaccinee samples were obtained from the UK trials COV001 and COV002, which included a single-blind randomized controlled phase 2/3 trial of AZD1222 (ChAdOx1 nCoV-19) in healthy adults. Trial participant PBMC samples were collected at day 0 and day 28 after the second dose for TCRbeta chain sequencing. At the junction V is shortened by 4 bases and J by 5 bases, with 11 bases in between. The CDR1 and CDR2 encoded by the germline V gene are MDHEN and SYDVKM. The CDR3 numbers 14 residues from cysteine through phenylalanine. Solely the CDR3 DNA is kept, with 42 bases framed from the first base. The CDR3 regions of human TCRbeta chains were subjected to immunosequencing. The paper's processing steps were these. TCRs in the repertoires were matched against a reference library of SARS-CoV-2-specific TCRs that had been generated with the MIRA antigen-specificity platform. Breadth was defined as the fraction of unique TCRs that were SARS-CoV-2-associated. Depth was defined as the fraction of total T cells that were SARS-CoV-2-associated. Using the MIRA data, each spike-specific TCR was mapped to the spike region that the TCR reacts to and placed in a CD4 or CD8 class. Log10-transformed breadth and depth values were compared by one-way ANOVA with Sidak's multiple comparisons tests. This is the immuneACCESS table as TCRdb keeps it, with only in-frame sequences that have V and J called. A part of the clones is gone; compared with another copy, unresolved V genes explain less than half, and the rest is unexplained. The V and J calls and clone size come from that table; D and trimming were worked out from the DNA. In this sample the table shows about 120,000 clones, 85% to 90% of which occur a single time. About 3% of the sample is held by the ten biggest clonotypes.

The sequence came from an adult in good health. The receptor chain draws on TRBV28 and TRBJ1-4; TRBD1 might be the D gene, on 6 matching bases. The material was peripheral blood, obtained on day 0 of AZD1222 vaccination. The DNA is TGTGCCAGCAGTTCGCTACAGGGAAATGAAAAACTGTTTTTT. Its protein is CASSSLQGNEKLFF.